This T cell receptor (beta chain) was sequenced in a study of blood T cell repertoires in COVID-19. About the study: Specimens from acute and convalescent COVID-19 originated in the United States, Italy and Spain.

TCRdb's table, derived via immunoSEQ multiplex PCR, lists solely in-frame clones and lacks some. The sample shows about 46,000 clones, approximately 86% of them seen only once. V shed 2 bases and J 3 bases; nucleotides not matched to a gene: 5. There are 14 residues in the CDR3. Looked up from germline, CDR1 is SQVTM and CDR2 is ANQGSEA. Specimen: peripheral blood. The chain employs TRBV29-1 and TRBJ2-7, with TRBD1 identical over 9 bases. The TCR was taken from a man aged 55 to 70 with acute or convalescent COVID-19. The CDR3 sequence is CSVELQGALYEQYF. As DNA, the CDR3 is TGCAGCGTTGAACTACAGGGGGCCCTCTACGAGCAGTACTTC.